This TCR beta chain was identified during a study of a mutant IDH1 vaccine in newly diagnosed glioma (TCRdb year 2021). Study-wide context: Vaccination began 4-6 weeks after radiotherapy alone, or alongside temozolomide cycles in the chemotherapy-containing groups. Longitudinal TCRB deep sequencing was performed for fewer than 30 treated patients wherever samples were available for exploratory analyses. Of the 25 to 35 patients who were treated, about 62% were male and roughly 38% were female, and the mean age was roughly 40 years. Peripheral blood was drawn at six visits: V03 (baseline), V05, V07, V10, V12 and V13. The week-35 safety follow-up took place at visit V12, and the week-47 end of study took place at visit V13. Before enrollment, patients had received standard therapy of radiotherapy alone, temozolomide alone, or radiochemotherapy with temozolomide; most received the combination. Beyond this particular receptor, the publication reports: No apparent relationship was observed between pseudoprogression and alterations in the top peripheral T cell clonotypes detected by TCRB sequencing. The authors stated that sample limitations prevented analyses of patient blood samples from being reproduced. Selection of PBMC samples for TCRB deep sequencing was based on availability. Vaccine-induced immune responses across multiple MHC alleles were detected in roughly 94% of patients.

The sample's time point label is to be understood as: week 35, safety follow-up. Each vaccine dose was 300 ug of a 20-mer mutant IDH1 peptide in Montanide, given subcutaneously with topical imiquimod. Patients were given eight vaccinations, in weeks 1, 3, 5, 7, 11, 15, 19 and 23, which matched visits V03 through V10. Newly diagnosed WHO grade 3 or 4 IDH1-mutant astrocytomas showing loss of nuclear ATRX were present in the donors. The samples were drawn from NOA16, a multicentre, single-arm, open-label phase I trial in Germany that tested a mutant IDH1 peptide vaccine in humans for the first time. Genomic DNA for TCRB sequencing was extracted from EDTA blood using the DNeasy Blood and Tissue Kit. Libraries were prepared through the immunoSEQ multiplex PCR assay. Rearranged TCR beta chain sequences were amplified using the hsTCRB Kit according to the manufacturer's protocol. Sequencing of TCRB libraries was carried out on an Illumina MiSeq. On the authors' methods: Demultiplexing, trimming and gene mapping were performed with the kit vendor's proprietary platform. The immuneACCESS repertoire file appears here via TCRdb, limited to in-frame rearrangements. These files lack a portion of the clones; in checked studies, under half of the deficit traces to unresolved V genes, and the cause of the others is not known. V and J calls and clone size are copied from that table; D and trimming were computed from the DNA. The sample profile shows over 60,000 clones; 81% of them were found once. 5% to 6.5% of the sample is held by the ten biggest clonotypes.

On this clone: Its antigen is unknown. No base quality values were provided; no much bigger clone lies one nucleotide off.

The material sequenced was PBMCs, taken from a glioma patient whose treatment included an IDH1 peptide vaccine. The clonotype was recovered from a man aged 35 to 55 with glioma.

The DNA is TGTGCCAGCAGCTTAGGTGGGGGTTACGAGCAGTACTTC. It specifies CASSLGGGYEQYF. The chain employs TRBV7-3 and TRBJ2-7, with a tentative D call of TRBD1 or TRBD2, each matching 5 bases. V is cut by 2 bases and J by 4 bases, and the space between the germline ends is 9 bases. For CDR1 and CDR2, the germline V gene lists SGHTA and FQGTGA. From the cysteine through the phenylalanine, the CDR3 covers 13 amino acids. Kept here is only the CDR3 DNA, which spans 39 bases and is read in frame from base 1.